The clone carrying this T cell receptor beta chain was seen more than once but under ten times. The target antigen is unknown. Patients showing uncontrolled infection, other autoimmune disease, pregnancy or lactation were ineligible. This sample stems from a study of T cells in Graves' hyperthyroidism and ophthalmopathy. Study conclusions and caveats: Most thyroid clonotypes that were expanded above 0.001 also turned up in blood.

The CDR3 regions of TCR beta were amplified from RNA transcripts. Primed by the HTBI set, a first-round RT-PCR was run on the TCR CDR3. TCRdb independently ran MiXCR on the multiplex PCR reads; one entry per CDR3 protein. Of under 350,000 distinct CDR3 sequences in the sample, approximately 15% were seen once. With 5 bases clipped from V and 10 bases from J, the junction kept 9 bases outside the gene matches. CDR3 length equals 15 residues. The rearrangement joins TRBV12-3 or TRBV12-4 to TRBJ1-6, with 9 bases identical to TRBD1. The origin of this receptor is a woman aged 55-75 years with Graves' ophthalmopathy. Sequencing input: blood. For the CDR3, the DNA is TGTGCCAGCAGTAGCAGCGGGACAGGGAGCTCACCCCTCCACTTT. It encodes CASSSSGTGSSPLHF.